These 9 T cell receptor beta chains were sequenced from one sample in a study of spatial heterogeneity in lung cancer. Study results and limitations: Counts that tracked tumor mutation counts were those of expanded intratumoral alpha and beta TCRs.

These receptors' antigens are unknown. In TCRdb, the 5' RACE reads were re-called with MiXCR into one record per CDR3 protein. The table includes 9,500 to 11,000 distinct CDR3 sequences, 7.5% to 9% detected once. The time point was: sample taken at primary tumor resection. The sample consisted of lung tumor tissue, taken at surgery. Receptors were obtained from a female donor with early-stage non-small cell lung cancer.

In this sample, this clonotype turned up many times. The chain carries TRBV15 and TRBJ1-1, with TRBD1 identical over 7 bases. Trimming removed 0 bases from V and 6 bases from J; junction bases left unmatched: 13. The germline V gene has CDR1 LNHNV and CDR2 YYDKDF (reference sequence). The CDR3 has 17 residues. The CDR3 DNA reads TGTGCCACCAGCAGAGATCAACAGGCAGGGGGGAAGCCTGAAGCTTTCTTT. Encoded protein: CATSRDQQAGGKPEAFF. The full variable domain, in which reference TRBV15 and TRBJ1-1 provide the parts outside the CDR3, is DAMVIQNPRYQVTQFGKPVTLSCSQTLNHNVMYWYQQKSSQAPKLLFHYYDKDFNNEADTPDNFQSRRPNTSFCFLDIRSPGLGDTAMYLCATSRDQQAGGKPEAFFGQGTRLTVV.

This clonotype is labeled medium-sized. The chain links TRBV20-1 to TRBJ1-4; 8 nucleotides align to TRBD1. The CDR3 is 13 residues long. From germline, CDR1 is DFQATT and CDR2 SNEGSKA (reference sequence). After removal of 4 bases from V and 4 bases from J, the junction contained 2 bases not matched to a gene. In DNA form, the CDR3 reads TGCAGTGCTACAGACAGGGGTAATGAAAAACTGTTTTTT. It yields the protein CSATDRGNEKLFF.

This clonotype came up many times. The chain has TRBV20-1 and TRBJ2-5; TRBD2 agrees at 8 bases. V was clipped by 0 bases and J by 3 bases; unmatched bases: 12. This CDR3 is 17 amino acids long. Germline V gives CDR1 DFQATT, CDR2 SNEGSKA (reference sequence). CDR3 in amino acids: CSARDKVSGGAKETQYF. In DNA form, the CDR3 reads TGCAGTGCTAGAGATAAGGTTTCCGGGGGGGCTAAAGAGACCCAGTACTTC.

This clonotype was seen repeatedly, ten times or more. CDR3 in amino acids: CASSQEQDPYNEQFF. In nucleotides, the CDR3 is TGTGCCAGCAGCCAAGAGCAGGACCCCTACAATGAGCAGTTCTTC. The chain links TRBV4-2 to TRBJ2-1, with D hard to call. This CDR3 has 15 residues. Germline CDR1 and CDR2: LGHNA and YNFKEQ. Deletions cut 0 bases from V and 2 bases from J, with 8 bases between.

This clonotype was detected a few times. The V and J genes are TRBV6-1 and TRBJ1-5, with D hard to call. The germline V and J ends were trimmed by 8 bases and 1 base, with 15 bases remaining between them. The CDR3 length is 15 residues. The germline V gene has CDR1 MNHNS and CDR2 SASEGT. CDR3 residues: CASQHEGTSNQPQHF. The DNA for the CDR3 is TGTGCCAGCCAACACGAGGGAACGAGCAATCAGCCCCAGCATTTT.

By share, this clonotype counts as medium-sized. The chain employs TRBV10-2 and TRBJ1-4; 8 nucleotides align to TRBD1. There are 17 residues in the CDR3. The germline V gene has CDR1 WSHSY and CDR2 SAAADI. The V and J ends lost 6 bases and 0 bases, in that order; junction bases with no gene match: 9. In DNA, the CDR3 is TGCGCCAGCAGCGAGACAGGGGCGACCACAACTAATGAAAAACTGTTTTTT. It yields the protein CASSETGATTTNEKLFF.

This clonotype was detected many times. This chain links TRBV2 with TRBJ1-5, with D possibly TRBD1 on 5 matching bases. Germline V lookup: CDR1 SNHLY, CDR2 FYNNEI. V was clipped by 4 bases and J by 6 bases, with 16 bases between them. The CDR3 totals 15 residues. CDR3 DNA sequence: TGTGCCAGCAGTGGGGGGTCTGCGGGGAGTCAGCCCCAGCATTTT. Translation gives CASSGGSAGSQPQHF.

This clonotype was counted only a few times. The V and J genes are TRBV12-3 or TRBV12-4 and TRBJ2-3; 11 bases line up with TRBD2. The V gene end was trimmed by 4 bases and the J gene end by 1 base; junction bases not matched to a gene: 7. The CDR3 length is 17 residues. The DNA for the CDR3 is TGTGCCAGCAGTTGGAATAGCGGGGGGGCCGGCACAGATACGCAGTATTTT. The encoded protein is CASSWNSGGAGTDTQYF.

This clonotype was found many times. The rearrangement joins TRBV6-6 to TRBJ1-1, with D possibly matching TRBD1 (5 bases). This CDR3 has 12 amino acids. Deletions cut 8 bases from V and 3 bases from J, with 10 bases between. Per the germline V gene, CDR1 is MNHNY and CDR2 is SVGAGI (reference sequence). The CDR3 DNA is TGTGCCAGCGGACATCCGGACACTGAAGCTTTCTTT. Its protein is CASGHPDTEAFF.